These 3 T cell receptor beta chains were all obtained from the same sample, sequenced in a study of ipilimumab plus nivolumab after autologous stem cell transplantation. Data came from immunoSEQ multiplex PCR; TCRdb stores just in-frame clones and leaves some out. This sample has about 20,000 clones, with 70% to 80% found just once. Source: PBMCs, taken in a trial of ipilimumab plus nivolumab as post-transplant consolidation. The receptors were sampled from a male donor with diffuse large B-cell lymphoma.

This clone was seen only a few times. V and J are TRBV14 and TRBJ1-2; tentatively, D is TRBD1 (5 bases). Germline CDR1 and CDR2: SGHDN and FVKESK. The CDR3 runs to 14 residues. V was shortened by 0 bases and J by 8 bases, with 13 bases between the two germline ends. The CDR3 here is CASSQEQGAEGYTF. The CDR3 DNA follows: TGTGCCAGCAGCCAAGAGCAAGGGGCGGAGGGCTACACCTTC. Full variable domain (remainder filled in from reference TRBV14 and TRBJ1-2): EAGVTQFPSHSVIEKGQTVTLRCDPISGHDNLYWYRRVMGKEIKFLLHFVKESKQDESGMPNNRFLAERTGGTYSTLKVQPAELEDSGVYFCASSQEQGAEGYTFGSGTRLTVV.

This clone came up a few times. Additional DNA sequences in this sample encode the identical CDR3. This chain links TRBV25-1 with TRBJ1-1; D call uncertain. Germline-derived CDR1 and CDR2 are MGHDK and SYGVNS. Trimming cost V 0 bases and J 4 bases, with 6 bases left between them. This CDR3 contains 13 residues. CDR3 coding DNA: TGTGCCAGCAGTGAATACTTGGGCACTGAAGCTTTCTTT. Translated, it gives CASSEYLGTEAFF.

The chain links TRBV15 to TRBJ2-6; D is undetermined. Germline assignment: CDR1 LNHNV and CDR2 YYDKDF (reference sequence). The CDR3 sequence is 16 residues long. Trimming pared 1 base from V and 0 bases from J, leaving 7 bases between. CDR3: CATSRVVSSGANVLTF. The CDR3 DNA sequence: TGTGCCACCAGCAGAGTGGTCAGCTCTGGGGCCAACGTCCTGACTTTC.